The present entry profiles one TCR beta chain with its context. Its antigen remains unidentified. These data are taken from a study of persistence of HIV-infected CD4 T cells. The wider study: Blood samples, up to about 200 mL, came from multiple time points, except two leukapheresis donors sampled once. The study's findings and limits: TCRbeta richness was lower in CMV- and Gag-responding cells than in anti-CD3/anti-CD28-responding cells.

The libraries were made with immunoSEQ version 4 in survey mode. Sequencing used immunoSEQ multiplex PCR; TCRdb keeps in-frame clones, though not all of them. The data contain approximately 8,000 clones, 60% to 70% of them singletons. Germline values: CDR1 GTSNPN, CDR2 SVGIG (reference sequence). The V gene lost 1 base and the J gene lost 2 bases, with 6 bases spanning the gap. This CDR3 has 12 residues. Lysates of CMV-infected fibroblasts at 9.5 to 10 ug/mL stimulated these cells. Responding CD4+ T cells were sorted by upregulation of both CD40 ligand and CD69. Source: CD4+ T cells sorted from PBMCs after approximately 18-hour stimulation, taken from a patient who received antiretroviral therapy. This TCR came from an adult man with HIV who was CMV-seropositive. This chain joins TRBV30 and TRBJ2-7; D gene ambiguous. The CDR3 spells CAWSGTPYEQYF. CDR3 bases: TGTGCCTGGAGTGGCACCCCCTACGAGCAGTACTTC.